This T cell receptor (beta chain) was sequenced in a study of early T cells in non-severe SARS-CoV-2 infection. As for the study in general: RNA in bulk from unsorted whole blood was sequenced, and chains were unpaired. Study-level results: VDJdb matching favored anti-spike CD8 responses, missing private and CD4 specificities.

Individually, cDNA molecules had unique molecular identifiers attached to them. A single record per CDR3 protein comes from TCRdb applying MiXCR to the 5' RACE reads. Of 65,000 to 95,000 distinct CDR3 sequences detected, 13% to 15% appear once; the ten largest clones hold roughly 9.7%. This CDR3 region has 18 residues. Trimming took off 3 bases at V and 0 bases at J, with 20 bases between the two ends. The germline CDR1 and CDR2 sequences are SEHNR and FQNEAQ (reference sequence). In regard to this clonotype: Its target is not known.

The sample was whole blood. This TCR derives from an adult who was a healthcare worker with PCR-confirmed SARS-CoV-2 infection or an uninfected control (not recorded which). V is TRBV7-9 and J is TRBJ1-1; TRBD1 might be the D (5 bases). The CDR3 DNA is TGTGCCAGCAGCTTGTATAGGACACCGGCGGGCATGAACACTGAAGCTTTCTTT. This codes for CASSLYRTPAGMNTEAFF. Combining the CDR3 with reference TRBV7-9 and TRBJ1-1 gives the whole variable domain DTGVSQNPRHKITKRGQNVTFRCDPISEHNRLYWYRQTLGQGPEFLTYFQNEAQLEKSRLLSDRFSAERPKGSFSTLEIQRTEQGDSAMYLCASSLYRTPAGMNTEAFFGQGTRLTVV.